This T cell receptor beta chain was profiled in a study of graft-versus-host responses after intestinal transplantation. Study-wide background: Recipients had multivisceral, liver-intestinal, or isolated intestinal transplants. Points from the study as a whole: Some patients had graft-donor T cell macrochimerism, and their allografts showed high graft-versus-host to host-versus-graft clonal ratios. GvH clonotypes were identified within recipient marrow, with a subset emerging first in ileum or blood.

Regarding this clone: What it recognizes is unknown.

The table came from immunoSEQ multiplex PCR; TCRdb's copy has only in-frame clones and leaves some out. The table has around 90,000 clones, roughly 92% seen once; the top ten hold more than 0.3%. The TCR was taken from a human donor who received an intestinal transplant. Source: unstimulated CD4+ T cells sorted from spleen or lymph node cells, taken before intestinal transplant.

The CDR3 DNA is TGTGCCAGCAGTTTGATAGCGGGACAGGGTAACTATGGCTACACCTTC. Its translation: CASSLIAGQGNYGYTF. J is TRBJ1-2 and V is TRBV28, with 9 bases fitting TRBD1. V lost 3 bases to trimming and J lost 1 base; unmatched junction nucleotides: 6. The CDR3 is 16 residues long. Germline V lookup: CDR1 MDHEN, CDR2 SYDVKM.